Sequencing of this TCR beta chain was carried out in a study of technical replicates of blood from several donors. CDR3 length: 14 amino acids. V was pared by 5 bases and J by 4 bases, with 8 bases of the junction left unmatched. The germline V gene has CDR1 SGHRS and CDR2 YFSETQ. Sequencing used immunoSEQ multiplex PCR; TCRdb keeps in-frame clones, though not all of them. The sample lists approximately 78,000 clones; 95% to 96% were seen once. Sequencing used T cells isolated from PBMCs. The source is a human donor in good health. The chain couples TRBV5-1 to TRBJ1-1, with TRBD1 identical over 7 bases. CDR3 sequence: CASRETGSSTEAFF. The DNA of the CDR3 is TGCGCCAGCAGAGAGACAGGGTCGAGCACTGAAGCTTTCTTT.